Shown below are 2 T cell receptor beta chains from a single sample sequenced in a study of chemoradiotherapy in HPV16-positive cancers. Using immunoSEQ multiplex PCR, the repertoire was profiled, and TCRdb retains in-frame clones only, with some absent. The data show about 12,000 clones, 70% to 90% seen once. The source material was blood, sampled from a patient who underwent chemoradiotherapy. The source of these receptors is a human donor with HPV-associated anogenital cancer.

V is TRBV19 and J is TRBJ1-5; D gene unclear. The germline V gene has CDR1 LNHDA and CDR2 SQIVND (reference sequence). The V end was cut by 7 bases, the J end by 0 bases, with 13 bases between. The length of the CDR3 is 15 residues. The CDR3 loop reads CASTPSGVSNQPQHF. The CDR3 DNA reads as TGTGCCAGTACCCCCTCAGGAGTTAGCAATCAGCCCCAGCATTTT.

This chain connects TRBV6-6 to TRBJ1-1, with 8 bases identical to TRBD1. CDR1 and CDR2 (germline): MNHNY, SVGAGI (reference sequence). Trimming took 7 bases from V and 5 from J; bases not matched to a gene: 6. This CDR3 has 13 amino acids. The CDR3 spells CASTGQGRTEAFF. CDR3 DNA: TGTGCCAGCACCGGACAGGGACGGACTGAAGCTTTCTTT.